The next 2 T cell receptor beta chains were all read from a single sample in a study of coeliac disease. Repertoires were generated with immunoSEQ multiplex PCR, while TCRdb's copy carries only in-frame clones and drops some. The sample lists approximately 2,500 clones; about 73% were seen once. The sequenced material came from lymphocytes from the gut lamina propria. These receptors all come from a human donor without celiac disease.

This CDR3 reads CASSPPIGRSIEQYF. Here the CDR3 DNA reads TGTGCCAGCTCACCACCGATTGGTAGATCGATAGAGCAGTACTTC. The chain recombines TRBV18 with TRBJ2-7; D ambiguous. V was pared by 0 bases and J by 7 bases, with 16 bases between. The CDR3 runs to 15 residues. The germline gives CDR1 KGHSH, CDR2 LQKENI.

The DNA for the CDR3 is TGCGCCAGCAGCCGGATACTAGCGGGGGGGGAGACCCAGTACTTC. It encodes CASSRILAGGETQYF. The chain recombines TRBV4-1 with TRBJ2-5, with 13 positions matching TRBD2. This CDR3 is built from 15 residues. Trimming took 4 bases from V and 5 from J; bases not matched to a gene: 4. The germline V gene encodes CDR1 MGHRA and CDR2 YSYEKL.